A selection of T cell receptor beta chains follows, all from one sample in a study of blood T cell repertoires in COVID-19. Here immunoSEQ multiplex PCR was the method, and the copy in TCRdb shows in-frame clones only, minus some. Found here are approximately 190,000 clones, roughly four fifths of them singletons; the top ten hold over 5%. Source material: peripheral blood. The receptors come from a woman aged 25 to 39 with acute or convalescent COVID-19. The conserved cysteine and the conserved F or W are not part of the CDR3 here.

ASSYSMTGPPYEQY TRBJ2-7 TRBV6-2/TRBV6-3
ASSHSTGTYVGELF TRBJ2-2 TRBV5-6
ASSSLRGPYEQY TRBJ2-7 TRBV5-1
ASSLFAIRSGGNTIY TRBJ1-3 TRBV28
SARRGPAF TRBJ1-1 TRBV20-1
ASSLEGGSHEQY TRBJ2-7 TRBV7-9
ASSLKLSGGGNEQF TRBJ2-1 TRBV7-9
ASSPLSPGGETQY TRBJ2-5 TRBV19
ASSLGGQDTEAF TRBJ1-1 TRBV7-9
ATSERGTGYYNEQF TRBJ2-1 TRBV24-1
ATSTDKRGNINSPLH TRBJ1-6 TRBV15
ASSIRDTAYEQY TRBJ2-7 TRBV19
ASSSEGQGMTEAF TRBJ1-1 TRBV9
ASSQDIVGGGYNEQF TRBJ2-1 TRBV4-3
ASRQGFGNTIY TRBJ1-3 TRBV5-1
SVEDHLSRDTQY TRBJ2-3 TRBV29-1
ASSLEGGAGQPQH TRBJ1-5 TRBV4-2
ATSDLGTVNTGELF TRBJ2-2 TRBV24-1
ASSFKPRDRAFVWYNEQF TRBJ2-1 TRBV5-1
ASSLGFRVGQETQY TRBJ2-5 TRBV19
ASSYRGSNQPQH TRBJ1-5 TRBV6-2/TRBV6-3
ASSSDREDIQY TRBJ2-4 TRBV27
ASSFSGLQY TRBJ2-7 TRBV11-3
ASSLIQGGYT TRBJ1-2 TRBV7-9
ASSLRTQGGMAQY TRBJ2-3 TRBV11-1
ASSLGGDRAHEQY TRBJ2-7 TRBV5-1
ASSLALSQRTYEQY TRBJ2-7 TRBV7-2
ASSVVSGTGELF TRBJ2-2 TRBV9
ASKGQDNQPQH TRBJ1-5 TRBV2
ASTASGLIYNEQF TRBJ2-1 TRBV27
ASSKSGGDTEAF TRBJ1-1 TRBV5-5
ASSLSSGLEGPQH TRBJ1-5 TRBV27
SVDNRGDGYGYT TRBJ1-2 TRBV29-1
AISARGSGANVLT TRBJ2-6 TRBV10-3
ASSERGLRNQPQH TRBJ1-5 TRBV2
ASSQEWMGQAKFSGANVLT TRBJ2-6 TRBV3-1/TRBV3-2
ASSLNGHNAEAF TRBJ1-1 TRBV7-9
ASSLRAGGSEQY TRBJ2-7 TRBV27
ASSPGTLTDTQY TRBJ2-3 TRBV5-1
ATDAGRGGGYT TRBJ1-2 TRBV15
ASSPGTGGTQPQH TRBJ1-5 TRBV5-6
ASSGSMRGFNQPQH TRBJ1-5 TRBV19
ASSQSGGGNSPLH TRBJ1-6 TRBV7-9
ASSLGPGRYNSPLH TRBJ1-6 TRBV7-2
ASREHGGGVDEQF TRBJ2-1 TRBV2
ASTPKGKEAF TRBJ1-1 TRBV7-9
ASRPGQDTEQY TRBJ2-7 TRBV6-6
ASSLGEGVGNTEAF TRBJ1-1 TRBV6-2/TRBV6-3
ASSVVRQGTEAF TRBJ1-1 TRBV9
ASSLGVTVSGNTIY TRBJ1-3 TRBV7-9